This T cell receptor beta chain was sequenced for a study of cytomegalovirus exposure and HLA in healthy donors. Study-level background: Around 78 million unique TCRs, all from HLA-typed donors, were included in an early release of the data. General study points: In a later analysis, V- and J-gene trimming of beta chains associated with a DCLRE1C missense variant, replicated independently. Researchers counted over 150 TCR beta chains as cytomegalovirus-associated. Associated with HLA alleles at 0.05 false discovery rate in a later analysis were 16,951 TCR beta sequences.

This clone was seen only once. Its antigen is unidentified. The germline CDR1 and CDR2 sequences are SNHLY and FYNNEI. This CDR3 is 12 amino acids long. The germline V and J ends were trimmed by 4 bases and 8 bases, with 11 bases remaining between them. PCR was performed using 60 Vbeta and 13 Jbeta primers. Libraries were prepared by immunoSEQ multiplex PCR; TCRdb keeps only in-frame clonotypes and omits some of them. The sample records approximately 59,000 clones, almost 70% being singletons. The receptor comes from a man in his forties or fifties in good health and CMV-seropositive. Specimen: PBMCs. V gene TRBV2 combines with J gene TRBJ1-1; no firm D call. The DNA of the CDR3 is TGTGCCAGCAGTGTTAAGCGGAACGAAGCTTTCTTT. The encoded protein is CASSVKRNEAFF.